This T cell receptor beta chain derives from a study of cytomegalovirus exposure and HLA in healthy donors. Whole-study results and caveats: A later analysis linked fewer than 20,000 TCR beta sequences to HLA alleles at 0.05 false discovery rate.

A single count supports this clone. What it binds is unknown. This PCR relied on a set of 60 Vbeta primers and 13 Jbeta primers. The data were produced by immunoSEQ multiplex PCR, yet TCRdb's version contains in-frame clones alone and is incomplete. This repertoire shows 120,000 or so clones, 75% to 90% found once; its top ten account for roughly 20%. Sequencing was carried out using PBMCs. The receptor's source is a young man in good health and CMV-seropositive.

The CDR3 DNA is TGTGCCAGCAGTGAACAGGGTCTAACCGGGGCCAACGTCCTGACTTTC. Encoded protein: CASSEQGLTGANVLTF. This chain joins TRBV9 and TRBJ2-6, with D maybe TRBD1 (6 bases). The CDR3 loop spans 16 amino acids. V lost 5 bases and J 4 bases, leaving 16 bases between the germline ends. CDR1 and CDR2 (germline): SGDLS, YYNGEE. Full variable domain (remainder filled in from reference TRBV9 and TRBJ2-6): DSGVTQTPKHLITATGQRVTLRCSPRSGDLSVYWYQQSLDQGLQFLIQYYNGEERAKGNILERFSAQQFPDLHSELNLSSLELGDSALYFCASSEQGLTGANVLTFGAGSRLTVL.